Detailed here is one T cell receptor (beta chain). This entry comes from a study of CD8 T cells in Susac syndrome. RNA, at roughly 0.45 to 1 ug, was reverse transcribed with random hexamers. TCRdb redid the calling of the immunoSEQ multiplex PCR reads with MiXCR, one entry per CDR3 protein. Of 180,000 or so distinct CDR3 sequences listed, over 90% are singletons. The sequence was obtained from a human donor with Susac syndrome. The sequenced sample consisted of CD4+ T cells from PBMCs.

Here the CDR3 DNA reads TGCAGCGTTGATCGAACAGGGTATGGCTACACCTTC. Translating it yields CSVDRTGYGYTF. The chain is built from TRBV29-1 and TRBJ1-2, with D possibly matching TRBD1 (6 bases). Germline V gene data show CDR1 as SQVTM and CDR2 as ANQGSEA. V shed 3 bases and J shed 5 bases, with 10 bases lying between them. This CDR3 has 12 residues. Full variable domain (outside the CDR3, taken from reference TRBV29-1 and TRBJ1-2): SAVISQKPSRDICQRGTSLTIQCQVDSQVTMMFWYRQQPGQSLTLIATANQGSEATYESGFVIDKFPISRPNLTFSTLTVSNMSPEDSSIYLCSVDRTGYGYTFGSGTRLTVV.